These 8 T cell receptor beta chains were all obtained from the same sample, sequenced in a study of T cell responses to AZD1222 COVID-19 vaccine. Only in-frame clones appear in the TCRdb table, and some are missing; sequencing was by immunoSEQ multiplex PCR. This sample has over 150,000 clones, with around 90% found just once. The sample consisted of peripheral blood, taken on day 0 of MenACWY control vaccination. The receptor set was obtained from an adult in good health.

The chain recombines TRBV19 with TRBJ2-5, with TRBD2 matching over 13 bases. This CDR3 contains 16 residues. V dropped 5 bases and J dropped 7; count of bases not matched to a gene: 10. Germline V CDR1 and CDR2: LNHDA, SQIVND (reference sequence). The CDR3 sequence: CASSGTSGKIEMTQYF. The DNA for the CDR3 is TGTGCCAGTAGTGGGACTAGCGGGAAGATTGAGATGACCCAGTACTTC.

The J gene is TRBJ1-1, the V gene TRBV19, with D unresolved. Between the trimmed V and J ends, which lost 3 bases and 4 bases, there was a span of 9 bases. The germline V gene has CDR1 LNHDA and CDR2 SQIVND (reference sequence). This CDR3 has 13 amino acids. CDR3 DNA: TGTGCCAGTAGTATTCAGGCTGCCACTGAAGCTTTCTTT. Its protein is CASSIQAATEAFF.

The chain recombines TRBV9 with TRBJ2-1; 11 positions agree with TRBD2. The length of the CDR3 is 16 residues. V gave up 3 bases and J gave up 6 bases; unmatched junction bases: 8. Germline CDR1 SGDLS, CDR2 YYNGEE. In DNA form, the CDR3 reads TGTGCCAGCAGCGAGGCCGGGACTAGCGGTTTCAATGAGCAGTTCTTC. Translating gives CASSEAGTSGFNEQFF.

A few counts support this clone. This rearrangement joins TRBV3-1 (or the pseudogene TRBV3-2) to TRBJ1-2; 8 bases fit TRBD1. V lost 1 base, J lost 8 bases, and 6 bases stayed unmatched. There are 14 residues in the CDR3. Germline assignment: CDR1 LGHDT and CDR2 YNNKEL (reference sequence). The CDR3 coding sequence is TGTGCCAGCAGCCAAGGCCGGGGGACAGGAGGCTACACCTTC. As protein: CASSQGRGTGGYTF.

This clone is a singleton in its sample. The gene calls are TRBV16 and TRBJ1-1, with D perhaps TRBD1 (6 bases). CDR1 is KGHSY and CDR2 is FQNENV in the germline V gene. V shed 0 bases and J shed 5 bases, with 7 bases lying between them. CDR3 size: 13 residues. The DNA of the CDR3 is TGTGCCAGCAGCCAATCAGGGGGTACTGAAGCTTTCTTT. It is translated as CASSQSGGTEAFF. The variable domain in full, completed from reference TRBV16 and TRBJ1-1, reads GEEVAQTPKHLVRGEGQKAKLYCAPIKGHSYVFWYQQVLKNEFKFLISFQNENVFDETGMPKERFSAKCLPNSPCSLEIQATKLEDSAVYFCASSQSGGTEAFFGQGTRLTVV.

The sample holds one count of this clone. V is TRBV7-2 and J is TRBJ2-7; D is unclear. V was clipped by 5 bases and J by 4 bases, with 12 bases between them. CDR3 length equals 13 residues. The germline V gene has CDR1 SGHTA and CDR2 FQGNSA. The CDR3 DNA is TGTGCCAGCAGCGCCCCAAATCAATACGAGCAGTACTTC. Its translation: CASSAPNQYEQYF.

V is TRBV3-1 (or the pseudogene TRBV3-2) and J is TRBJ2-7, with 8 bases fitting TRBD1. The CDR3 is made up of 15 amino acids. Germline CDR1 LGHDT, CDR2 YNNKEL (reference sequence). Trimming took 4 bases from V and 6 from J; bases not matched to a gene: 11. CDR3 protein: CASSRLTGVNGEQYF. CDR3 bases: TGTGCCAGCAGCCGCTTGACAGGGGTAAACGGCGAGCAGTACTTC.

The chain employs TRBV7-3 and TRBJ1-1; 8 bases match TRBD1. CDR3 length equals 17 residues. V shed 0 bases and J 1 base; nucleotides not matched to a gene: 7. In germline, CDR1 is SGHTA, CDR2 FQGTGA. The CDR3 DNA reads TGTGCCAGCAGCTTAACGGGCCAGGGGGCAAAGAACACTGAAGCTTTCTTT. Translating gives CASSLTGQGAKNTEAFF. The whole variable domain, filled in from reference TRBV7-3 and TRBJ1-1, reads GAGVSQTPSNKVTEKGKYVELRCDPISGHTALYWYRQSLGQGPEFLIYFQGTGAADDSGLPNDRFFAVRPEGSVSTLKIQRTERGDSAVYLCASSLTGQGAKNTEAFFGQGTRLTVV.